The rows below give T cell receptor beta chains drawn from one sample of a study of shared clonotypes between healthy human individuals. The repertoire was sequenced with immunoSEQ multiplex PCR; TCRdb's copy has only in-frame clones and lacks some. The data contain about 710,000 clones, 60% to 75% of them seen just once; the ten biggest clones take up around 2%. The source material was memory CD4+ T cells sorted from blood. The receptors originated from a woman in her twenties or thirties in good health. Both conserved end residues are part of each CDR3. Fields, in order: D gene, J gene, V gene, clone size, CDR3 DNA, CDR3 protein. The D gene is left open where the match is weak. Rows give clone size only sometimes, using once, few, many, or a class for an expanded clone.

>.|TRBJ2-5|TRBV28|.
TGTGCCAGCAGTTTAGTCAGGGGCCAAGAGACCCAGTACTTC
CASSLVRGQETQYF
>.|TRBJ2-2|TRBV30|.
TGTGCCTGGAGTTACATGGAGGCCGGGGAGCTGTTTTTT
CAWSYMEAGELFF
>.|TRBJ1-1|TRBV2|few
TGTGCCAGCAATTTTTATGGGGAGAACACTGAAGCTTTCTTT
CASNFYGENTEAFF
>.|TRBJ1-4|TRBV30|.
TGTGCCTGGAGTGTACGGATTCGAACAAGGGGTTCCCCCGCAACTAATGAAAAACTGTTTTTT
CAWSVRIRTRGSPATNEKLFF
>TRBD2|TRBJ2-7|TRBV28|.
TGTGCCAGCAGTCCCCTCGGGACTAGCGGAGATTACGAGCAGTACTTC
CASSPLGTSGDYEQYF
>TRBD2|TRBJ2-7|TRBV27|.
TGTGCCAGCAGTTTATCGCGGATTTATAGCGGGAGTACCTACGAGCAGTACTTC
CASSLSRIYSGSTYEQYF
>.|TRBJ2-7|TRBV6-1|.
TGTGCCAGCAGTGGGGTAGCGTTCTCCTACGAGCAGTACTTC
CASSGVAFSYEQYF
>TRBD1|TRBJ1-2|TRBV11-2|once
TGTGCCAGCAGCTTAGACCCTACAGGGGCGGGGAATGGCTACACCTTC
CASSLDPTGAGNGYTF
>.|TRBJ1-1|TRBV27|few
TGTGCCAGCAGCCGCGTTGACAGGAACACTGAAGCTTTCTTT
CASSRVDRNTEAFF
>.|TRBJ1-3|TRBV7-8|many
TGTGCCAGCAGCTTAGGAAACCGACGACCCAAAGCAGGGCTCTCTGGAAACACCATATATTTT
CASSLGNRRPKAGLSGNTIYF
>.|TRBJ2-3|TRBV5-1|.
TGCGCCAGCAGCTTGTCTTTAAGCACAGATACGCAGTATTTT
CASSLSLSTDTQYF
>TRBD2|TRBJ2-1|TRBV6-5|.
TGTGCCAGCAGTTACTCGACTAGCGGGAACGCAAACGAGCAGTTCTTC
CASSYSTSGNANEQFF
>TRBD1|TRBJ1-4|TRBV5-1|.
TGCGCCAGCCGAGGTGGGACAGGTCATGAAAAACTGTTTTTT
CASRGGTGHEKLFF
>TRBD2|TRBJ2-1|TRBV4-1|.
TGCGCCAGCAGCCAAGATCCTAGCGGACTATCCTACAATGAGCAGTTCTTC
CASSQDPSGLSYNEQFF
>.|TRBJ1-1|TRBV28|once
TGTGCCAGCAGTTGGACAGAAGACACTGAAGCTTTCTTT
CASSWTEDTEAFF
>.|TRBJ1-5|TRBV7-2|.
TGTGCCAGCAGCTTAGAGACACTTAGCAATCAGCCCCAGCATTTT
CASSLETLSNQPQHF
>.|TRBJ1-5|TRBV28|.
TGTGCCAGCAGCCCCCCGGACGAGAGCAATCAGCCCCAGCATTTT
CASSPPDESNQPQHF